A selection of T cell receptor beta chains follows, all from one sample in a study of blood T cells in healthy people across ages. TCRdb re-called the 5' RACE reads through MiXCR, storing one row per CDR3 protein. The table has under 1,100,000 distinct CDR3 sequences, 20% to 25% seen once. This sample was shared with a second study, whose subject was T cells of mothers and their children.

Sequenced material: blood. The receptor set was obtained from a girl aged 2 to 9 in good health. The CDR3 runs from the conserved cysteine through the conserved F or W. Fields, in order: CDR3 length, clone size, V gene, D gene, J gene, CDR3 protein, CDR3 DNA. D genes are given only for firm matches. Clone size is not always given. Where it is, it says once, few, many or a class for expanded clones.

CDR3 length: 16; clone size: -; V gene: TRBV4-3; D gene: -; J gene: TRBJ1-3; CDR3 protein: CASSQDHGGSGNTIYF; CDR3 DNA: TGCGCCAGCAGCCAAGATCACGGGGGTTCAGGAAACACCATATATTTT
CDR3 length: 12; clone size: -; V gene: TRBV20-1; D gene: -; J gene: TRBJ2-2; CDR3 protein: CSAGQYTGELFF; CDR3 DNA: TGCAGTGCTGGACAGTACACCGGGGAGCTGTTTTTT
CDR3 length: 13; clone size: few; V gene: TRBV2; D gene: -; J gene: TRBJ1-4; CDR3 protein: CASSVVTNEKLFF; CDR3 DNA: TGTGCCAGCAGTGTGGTCACTAATGAAAAACTGTTTTTT
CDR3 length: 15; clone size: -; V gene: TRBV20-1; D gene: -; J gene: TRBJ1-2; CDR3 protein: CSALPRGGEGYGYTF; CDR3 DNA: TGCAGTGCCCTCCCGCGGGGAGGGGAGGGCTATGGCTACACCTTC
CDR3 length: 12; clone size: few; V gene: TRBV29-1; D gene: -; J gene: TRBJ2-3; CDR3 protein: CSVPTATDTQYF; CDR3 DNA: TGCAGCGTACCGACAGCGACAGATACGCAGTATTTT
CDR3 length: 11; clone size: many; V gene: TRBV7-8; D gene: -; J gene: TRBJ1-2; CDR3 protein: CASSLADGYTF; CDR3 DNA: TGTGCCAGCAGCTTAGCGGATGGCTACACCTTC
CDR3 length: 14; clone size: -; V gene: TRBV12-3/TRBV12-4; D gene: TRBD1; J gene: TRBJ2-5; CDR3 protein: CASSWTGLQETQYF; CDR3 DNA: TGTGCCAGCAGTTGGACAGGGTTACAAGAGACCCAGTACTTC
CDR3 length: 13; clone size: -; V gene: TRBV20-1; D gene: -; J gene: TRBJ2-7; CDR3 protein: CSASEADLYEQYF; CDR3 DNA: TGCAGTGCTAGTGAGGCCGATCTCTACGAGCAGTACTTC
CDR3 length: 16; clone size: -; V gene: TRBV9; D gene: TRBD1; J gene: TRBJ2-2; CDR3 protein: CASSVDPQGATGELFF; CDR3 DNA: TGTGCCAGCAGCGTAGATCCCCAGGGGGCCACCGGGGAGCTGTTTTTT
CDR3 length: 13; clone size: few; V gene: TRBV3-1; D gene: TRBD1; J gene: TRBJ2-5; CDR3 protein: CASRQDRGETQYF; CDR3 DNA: TGTGCCAGCAGGCAAGACAGGGGAGAGACCCAGTACTTC
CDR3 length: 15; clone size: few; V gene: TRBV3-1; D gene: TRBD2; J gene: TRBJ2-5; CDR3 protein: CASSSPTSGRETQYF; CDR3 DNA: TGTGCCAGCAGTTCCCCGACTAGCGGCCGAGAGACCCAGTACTTC
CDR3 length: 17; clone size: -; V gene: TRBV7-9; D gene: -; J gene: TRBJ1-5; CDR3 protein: CASSYPDRTYSNQPQHF; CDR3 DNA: TGTGCCAGCAGCTACCCAGACCGTACCTATAGCAATCAGCCCCAGCATTTT
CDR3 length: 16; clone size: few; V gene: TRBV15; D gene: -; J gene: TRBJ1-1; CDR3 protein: CATSRDRKRANTEAFF; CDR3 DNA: TGTGCCACCAGCAGAGATCGTAAGAGAGCGAACACTGAAGCTTTCTTT
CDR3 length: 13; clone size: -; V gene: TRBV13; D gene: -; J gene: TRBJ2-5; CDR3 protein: CASSSRTPGTQYF; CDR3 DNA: TGTGCCAGCAGCTCCCGAACCCCGGGCACCCAGTACTTC
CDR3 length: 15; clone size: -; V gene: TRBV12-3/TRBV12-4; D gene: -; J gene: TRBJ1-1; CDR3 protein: CASSYRQALNTEAFF; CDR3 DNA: TGTGCCAGCAGTTATAGACAGGCCCTTAACACTGAAGCTTTCTTT
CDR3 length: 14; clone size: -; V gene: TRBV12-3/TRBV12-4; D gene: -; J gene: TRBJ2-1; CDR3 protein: CASKRLVGADEQFF; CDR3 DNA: TGTGCCAGCAAGAGGCTGGTGGGGGCCGATGAGCAGTTCTTC
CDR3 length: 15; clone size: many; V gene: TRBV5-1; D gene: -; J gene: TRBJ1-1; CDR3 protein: CASSNKGDMNTEAFF; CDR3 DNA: TGCGCCAGCAGCAACAAAGGCGATATGAACACTGAAGCTTTCTTT
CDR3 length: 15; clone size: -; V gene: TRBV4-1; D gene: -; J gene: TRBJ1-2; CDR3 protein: CASSQDAGGGEGYTF; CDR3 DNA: TGCGCCAGCAGCCAAGATGCCGGGGGCGGCGAGGGCTACACCTTC
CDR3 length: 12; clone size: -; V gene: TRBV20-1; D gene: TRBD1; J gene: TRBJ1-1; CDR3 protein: CSASQGANEAFF; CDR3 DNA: TGCAGTGCTAGTCAGGGGGCAAATGAAGCTTTCTTT
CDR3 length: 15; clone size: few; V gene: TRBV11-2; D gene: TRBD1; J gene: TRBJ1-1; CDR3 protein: CASSLVQGGWTEAFF; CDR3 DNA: TGTGCCAGCAGCTTAGTGCAGGGGGGGTGGACTGAAGCTTTCTTT
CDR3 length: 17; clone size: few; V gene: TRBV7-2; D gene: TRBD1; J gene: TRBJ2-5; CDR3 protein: CASSSPRTGLLWETQYF; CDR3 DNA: TGTGCCAGCAGCTCCCCCCGGACAGGGCTCCTTTGGGAGACCCAGTACTTC
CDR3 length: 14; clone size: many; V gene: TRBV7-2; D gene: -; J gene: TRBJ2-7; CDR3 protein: CASSLEGGPYEQYF; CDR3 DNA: TGTGCCAGCAGCTTAGAAGGGGGACCCTACGAGCAGTACTTC
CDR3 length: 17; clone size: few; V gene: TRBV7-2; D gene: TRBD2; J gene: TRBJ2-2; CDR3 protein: CASSLTGGRVETGELFF; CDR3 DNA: TGTGCCAGCAGCCTGACTGGCGGGAGGGTAGAAACCGGGGAGCTGTTTTTT
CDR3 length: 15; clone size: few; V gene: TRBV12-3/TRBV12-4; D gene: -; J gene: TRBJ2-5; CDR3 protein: CASSLGLKPQETQYF; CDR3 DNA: TGTGCCAGCAGTTTGGGTCTCAAACCACAAGAGACCCAGTACTTC
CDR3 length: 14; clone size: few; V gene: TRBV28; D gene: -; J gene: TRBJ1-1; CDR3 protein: CASSLQELNTEAFF; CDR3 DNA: TGTGCCAGCAGCTTACAGGAGTTAAACACTGAAGCTTTCTTT
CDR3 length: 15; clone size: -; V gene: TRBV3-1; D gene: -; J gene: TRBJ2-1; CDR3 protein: CASSQSLSRDNEQFF; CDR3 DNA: TGTGCCAGCAGCCAAAGCTTGTCCAGAGACAATGAGCAGTTCTTC
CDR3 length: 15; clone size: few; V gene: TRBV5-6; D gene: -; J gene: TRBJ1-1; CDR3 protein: CASSFEGGPLPEAFF; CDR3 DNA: TGTGCCAGCAGCTTCGAGGGGGGGCCGCTCCCTGAAGCTTTCTTT
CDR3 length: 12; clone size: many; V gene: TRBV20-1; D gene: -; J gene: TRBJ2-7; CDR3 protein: CSANLGAYEQYF; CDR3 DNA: TGCAGTGCTAACCTGGGGGCCTACGAGCAGTACTTC
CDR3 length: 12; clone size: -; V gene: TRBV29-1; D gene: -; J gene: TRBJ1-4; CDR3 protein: CSAEDTTEKLFF; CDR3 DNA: TGCAGCGCTGAAGATACAACAGAAAAACTGTTTTTT
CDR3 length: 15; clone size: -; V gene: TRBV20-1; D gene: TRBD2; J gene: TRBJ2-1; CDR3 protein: CSAGVVAGVNNEQFF; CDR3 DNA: TGCAGTGCTGGGGTAGTAGCGGGAGTGAACAATGAGCAGTTCTTC
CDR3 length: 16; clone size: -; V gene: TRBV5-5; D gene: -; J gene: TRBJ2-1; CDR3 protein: CASSWRGFVGSNEQFF; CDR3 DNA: TGTGCCAGCAGCTGGCGGGGTTTCGTAGGGTCCAATGAGCAGTTCTTC
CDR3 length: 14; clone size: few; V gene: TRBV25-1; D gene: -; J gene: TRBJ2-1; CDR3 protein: CASSAISSYNEQFF; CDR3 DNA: TGTGCCAGCAGTGCGATAAGCTCCTACAATGAGCAGTTCTTC
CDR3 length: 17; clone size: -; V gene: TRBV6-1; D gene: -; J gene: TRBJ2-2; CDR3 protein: CASKELIGGPGTGELFF; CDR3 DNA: TGTGCCAGCAAAGAACTTATTGGGGGCCCGGGAACCGGGGAGCTGTTTTTT
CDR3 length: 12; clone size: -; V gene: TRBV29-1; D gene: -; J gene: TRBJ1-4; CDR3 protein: CSVSGGAEKLFF; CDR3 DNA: TGCAGCGTTTCGGGGGGCGCGGAAAAACTGTTTTTT
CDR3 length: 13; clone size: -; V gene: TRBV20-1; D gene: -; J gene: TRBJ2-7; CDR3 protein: CSARSFYSYEQYF; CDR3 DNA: TGCAGTGCTAGAAGTTTCTACTCCTACGAGCAGTACTTC
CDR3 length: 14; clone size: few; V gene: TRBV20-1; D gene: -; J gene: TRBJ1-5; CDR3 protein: CSAGGGQTYQPQHF; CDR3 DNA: TGCAGTGCTGGAGGTGGGCAGACCTATCAGCCCCAGCATTTT
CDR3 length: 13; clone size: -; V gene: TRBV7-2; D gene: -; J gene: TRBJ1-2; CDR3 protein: CASRTGQIYGYTF; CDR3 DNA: TGTGCCAGCAGAACCGGACAGATCTATGGCTACACCTTC
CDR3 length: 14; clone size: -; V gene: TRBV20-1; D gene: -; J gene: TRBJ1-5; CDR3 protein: CSARPDKLNQPQHF; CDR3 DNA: TGCAGTGCTAGACCGGACAAGCTAAATCAGCCCCAGCATTTT
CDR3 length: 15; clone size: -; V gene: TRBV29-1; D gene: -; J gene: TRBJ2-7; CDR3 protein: CSVEVLRGSLYEQYF; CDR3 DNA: TGCAGCGTTGAAGTCCTTCGGGGGTCTTTATACGAGCAGTACTTC
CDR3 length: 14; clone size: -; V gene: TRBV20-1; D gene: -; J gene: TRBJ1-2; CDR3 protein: CSARSEIGVYGYTF; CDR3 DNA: TGCAGTGCTAGATCGGAGATCGGGGTCTATGGCTACACCTTC
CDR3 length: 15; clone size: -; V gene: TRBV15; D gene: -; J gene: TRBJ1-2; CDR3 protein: CATSRDLDRKDGYTF; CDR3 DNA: TGTGCCACCAGCAGAGATCTCGACAGGAAGGATGGCTACACCTTC
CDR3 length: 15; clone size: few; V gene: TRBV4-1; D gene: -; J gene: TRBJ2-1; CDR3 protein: CASSQGPGERNEQFF; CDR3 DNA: TGCGCCAGCAGCCAAGGGCCAGGGGAGAGGAATGAGCAGTTCTTC
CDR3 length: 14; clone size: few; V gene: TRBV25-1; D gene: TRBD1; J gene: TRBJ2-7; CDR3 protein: CASSGGQGYYEQYF; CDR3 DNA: TGTGCCAGCAGTGGGGGACAGGGCTATTACGAGCAGTACTTC
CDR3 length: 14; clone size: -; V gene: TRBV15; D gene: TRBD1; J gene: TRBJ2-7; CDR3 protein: CATSGEPGQGEQYF; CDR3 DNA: TGTGCCACCAGCGGGGAACCGGGACAGGGAGAGCAGTACTTC
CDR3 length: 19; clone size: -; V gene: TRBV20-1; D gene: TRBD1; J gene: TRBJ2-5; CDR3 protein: CSATGQGKGGVGIPFPQYF; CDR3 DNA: TGCAGTGCTACCGGACAGGGAAAGGGGGGTGTAGGAATCCCCTTTCCCCAGTACTTC
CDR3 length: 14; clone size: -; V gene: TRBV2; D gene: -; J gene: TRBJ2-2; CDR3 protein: CASSRRRTTGELFF; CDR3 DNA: TGTGCCAGCAGTCGGAGGAGAACAACCGGGGAGCTGTTTTTT
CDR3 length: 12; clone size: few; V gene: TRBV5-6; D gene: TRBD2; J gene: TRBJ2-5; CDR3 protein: CASSLTSVEQYF; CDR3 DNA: TGTGCCAGCAGCCTGACTAGCGTAGAGCAGTACTTC
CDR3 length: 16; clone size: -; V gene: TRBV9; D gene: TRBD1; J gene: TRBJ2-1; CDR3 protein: CASSAGGGQGLYEQFF; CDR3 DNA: TGTGCCAGCAGCGCGGGCGGAGGACAGGGTTTATATGAGCAGTTCTTC
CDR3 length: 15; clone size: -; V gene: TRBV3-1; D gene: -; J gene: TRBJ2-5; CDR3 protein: CASSQDPGRLGTQYF; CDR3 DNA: TGTGCCAGCAGCCAAGATCCCGGCAGGTTGGGGACCCAGTACTTC
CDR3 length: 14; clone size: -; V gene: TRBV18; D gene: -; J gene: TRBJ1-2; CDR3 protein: CASSNGGDNYGYTF; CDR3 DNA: TGTGCCAGCTCCAACGGGGGCGATAACTATGGCTACACCTTC
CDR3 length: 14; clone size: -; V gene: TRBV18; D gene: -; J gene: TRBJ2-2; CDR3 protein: CASSPQSSDGELFF; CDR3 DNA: TGTGCCAGCTCACCGCAAAGCAGCGACGGGGAGCTGTTTTTT
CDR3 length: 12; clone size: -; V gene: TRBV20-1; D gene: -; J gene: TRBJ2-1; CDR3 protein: CSARGLISEQFF; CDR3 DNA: TGCAGTGCTAGAGGCCTAATAAGTGAGCAGTTCTTC
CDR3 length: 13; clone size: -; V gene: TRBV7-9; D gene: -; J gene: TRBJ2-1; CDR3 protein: CASSFSRNGEQFF; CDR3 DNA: TGTGCCAGCAGCTTTTCTAGGAACGGTGAGCAGTTTTTC
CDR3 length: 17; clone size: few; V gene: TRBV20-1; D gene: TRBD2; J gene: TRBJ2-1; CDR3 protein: CSARDLLAGAYYNEQFF; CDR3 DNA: TGCAGTGCTAGAGATCTCCTAGCGGGAGCTTATTACAATGAGCAGTTCTTC
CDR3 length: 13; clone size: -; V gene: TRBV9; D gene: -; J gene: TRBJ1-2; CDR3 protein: CASFDRARNGYTF; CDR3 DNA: TGTGCCAGCTTTGACAGAGCGAGGAATGGCTACACCTTC
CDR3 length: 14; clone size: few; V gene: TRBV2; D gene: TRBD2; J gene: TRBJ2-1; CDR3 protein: CASRGGIKDNEQFF; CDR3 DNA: TGTGCCAGCAGGGGGGGGATTAAGGACAATGAGCAGTTCTTC
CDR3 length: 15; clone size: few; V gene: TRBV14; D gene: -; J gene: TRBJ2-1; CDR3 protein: CASSQVSASPNEQFF; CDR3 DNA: TGTGCCAGCAGCCAAGTTAGCGCCAGCCCGAATGAGCAGTTCTTC